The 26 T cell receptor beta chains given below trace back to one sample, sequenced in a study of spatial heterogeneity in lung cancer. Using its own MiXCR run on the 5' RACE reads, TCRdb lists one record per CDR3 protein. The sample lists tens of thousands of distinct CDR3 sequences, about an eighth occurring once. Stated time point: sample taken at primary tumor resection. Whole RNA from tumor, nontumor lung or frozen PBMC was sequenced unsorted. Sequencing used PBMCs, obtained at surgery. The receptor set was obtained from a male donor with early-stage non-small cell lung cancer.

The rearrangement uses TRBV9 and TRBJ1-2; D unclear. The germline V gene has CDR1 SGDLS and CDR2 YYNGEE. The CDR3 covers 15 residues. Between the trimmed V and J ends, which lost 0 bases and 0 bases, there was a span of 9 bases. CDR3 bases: TGTGCCAGCAGCGTAGAGGGATTCTCTAACTATGGCTACACCTTC. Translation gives CASSVEGFSNYGYTF.

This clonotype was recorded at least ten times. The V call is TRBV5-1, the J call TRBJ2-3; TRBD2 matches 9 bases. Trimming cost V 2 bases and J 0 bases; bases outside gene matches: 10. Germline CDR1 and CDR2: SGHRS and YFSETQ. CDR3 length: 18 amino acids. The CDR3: CASSLIGSSGVSTDTQYF. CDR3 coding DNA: TGCGCCAGCAGCTTAATCGGATCTAGCGGGGTTAGCACAGATACGCAGTATTTT.

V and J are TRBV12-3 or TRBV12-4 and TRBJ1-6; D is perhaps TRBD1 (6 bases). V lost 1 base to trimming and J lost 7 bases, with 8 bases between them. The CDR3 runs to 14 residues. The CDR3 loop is CASSLVQGNSPLHF. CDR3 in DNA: TGTGCCAGCAGTTTAGTACAGGGCAATTCACCCCTCCACTTT.

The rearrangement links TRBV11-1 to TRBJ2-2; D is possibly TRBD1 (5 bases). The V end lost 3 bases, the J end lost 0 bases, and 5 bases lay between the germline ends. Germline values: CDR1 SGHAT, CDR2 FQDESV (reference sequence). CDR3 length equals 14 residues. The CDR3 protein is CASSLTANTGELFF. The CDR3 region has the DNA TGTGCCAGCAGCTTGACAGCGAACACCGGGGAGCTGTTTTTT.

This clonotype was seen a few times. The CDR3 here is CASSLGQRANYGYTF. Written as DNA, the CDR3 is TGTGCCAGCAGCTTGGGCCAGAGAGCTAACTATGGCTACACCTTC. J is TRBJ1-2 and V is TRBV5-4; no definite D call. The length of the CDR3 is 15 residues. V lost 0 bases and J lost 0, with 9 bases in between. CDR1 is SGHNT, CDR2 YYREEE, per germline (reference sequence).

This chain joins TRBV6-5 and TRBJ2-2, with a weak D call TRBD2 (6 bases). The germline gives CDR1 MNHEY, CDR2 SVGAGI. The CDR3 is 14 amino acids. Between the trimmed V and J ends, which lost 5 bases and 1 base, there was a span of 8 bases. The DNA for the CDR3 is TGTGCCAGCAGTAGGGACTGGAACACCGGGGAGCTGTTTTTT. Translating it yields CASSRDWNTGELFF.

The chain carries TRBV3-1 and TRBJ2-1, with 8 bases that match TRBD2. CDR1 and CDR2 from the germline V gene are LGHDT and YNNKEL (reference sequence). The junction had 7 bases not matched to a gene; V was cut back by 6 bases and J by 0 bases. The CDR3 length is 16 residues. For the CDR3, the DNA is TGTGCCAGCAGGTTGCTAGCGGGCAGCTCCTACAATGAGCAGTTCTTC. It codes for CASRLLAGSSYNEQFF.

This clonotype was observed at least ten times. In nucleotides, the CDR3 is TGTGCCAGCAGAGCCCTCGGCGGGAGCTACGAGCAGTACTTC. Translation: CASRALGGSYEQYF. The chain recombines TRBV27 with TRBJ2-7, with 7 bases that match TRBD2. The CDR3 sequence is 14 residues long. The V and J ends lost 6 bases and 3 bases, in that order; junction bases with no gene match: 8. From germline, CDR1 is MNHEY and CDR2 SMNVEV (reference sequence).

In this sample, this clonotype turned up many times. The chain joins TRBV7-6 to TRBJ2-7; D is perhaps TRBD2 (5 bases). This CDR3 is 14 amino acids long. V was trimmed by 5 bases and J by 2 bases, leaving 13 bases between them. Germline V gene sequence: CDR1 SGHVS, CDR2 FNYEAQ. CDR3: CASSPPGIPYEQYF. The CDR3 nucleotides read TGTGCCAGCAGCCCCCCGGGAATCCCCTACGAGCAGTACTTC.

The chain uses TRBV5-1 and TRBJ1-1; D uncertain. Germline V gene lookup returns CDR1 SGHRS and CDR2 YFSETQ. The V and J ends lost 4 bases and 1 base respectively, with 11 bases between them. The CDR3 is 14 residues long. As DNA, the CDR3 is TGCGCCAGCAGCCCACGACCGCCGAACACTGAAGCTTTCTTT. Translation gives CASSPRPPNTEAFF.

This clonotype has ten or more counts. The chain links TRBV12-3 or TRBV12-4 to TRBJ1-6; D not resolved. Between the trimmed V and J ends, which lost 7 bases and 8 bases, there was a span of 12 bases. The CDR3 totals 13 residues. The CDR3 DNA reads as TGTGCCAGCAACGGGGATATAGATTCACCCCTCCACTTT. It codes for CASNGDIDSPLHF.

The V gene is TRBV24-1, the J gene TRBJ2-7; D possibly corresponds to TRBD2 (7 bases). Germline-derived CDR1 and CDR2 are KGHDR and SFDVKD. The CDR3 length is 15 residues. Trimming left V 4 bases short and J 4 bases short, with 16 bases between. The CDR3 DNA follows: TGTGCCACCAGTGAAGAAAGGGGGGGCAGATACGAGCAGTACTTC. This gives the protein CATSEERGGRYEQYF.

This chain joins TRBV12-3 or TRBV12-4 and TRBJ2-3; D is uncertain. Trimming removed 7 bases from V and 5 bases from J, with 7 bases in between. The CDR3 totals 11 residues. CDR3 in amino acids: CASNQGDTQYF. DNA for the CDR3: TGTGCCAGCAACCAAGGAGATACGCAGTATTTT.

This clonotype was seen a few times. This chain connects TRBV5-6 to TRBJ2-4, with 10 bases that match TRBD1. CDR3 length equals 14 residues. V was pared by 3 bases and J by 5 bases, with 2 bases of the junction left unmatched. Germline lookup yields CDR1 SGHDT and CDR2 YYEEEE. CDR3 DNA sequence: TGTGCCAGCAGCTGGGGGACAGGGGAAAACATTCAGTACTTC. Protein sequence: CASSWGTGENIQYF.

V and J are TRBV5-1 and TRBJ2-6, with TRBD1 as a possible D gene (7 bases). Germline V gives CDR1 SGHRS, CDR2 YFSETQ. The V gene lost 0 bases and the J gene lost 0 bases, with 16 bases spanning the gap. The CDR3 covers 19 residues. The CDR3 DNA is TGCGCCAGCAGCTTGGGCGCGGGACAGCCCCTCTCTGGGGCCAACGTCCTGACTTTC. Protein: CASSLGAGQPLSGANVLTF.

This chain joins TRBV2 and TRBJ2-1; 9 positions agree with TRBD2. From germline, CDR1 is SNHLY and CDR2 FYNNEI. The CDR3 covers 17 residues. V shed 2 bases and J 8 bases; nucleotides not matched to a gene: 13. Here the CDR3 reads CASSERPSGLASHEQFF. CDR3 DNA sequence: TGTGCCAGCAGTGAACGACCTTCGGGACTAGCATCACATGAGCAGTTCTTC.

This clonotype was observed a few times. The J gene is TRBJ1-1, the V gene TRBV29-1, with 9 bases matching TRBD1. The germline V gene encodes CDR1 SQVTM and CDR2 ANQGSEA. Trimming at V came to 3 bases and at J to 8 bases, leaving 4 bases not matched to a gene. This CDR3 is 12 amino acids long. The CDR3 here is CSVEGQGEEAFF. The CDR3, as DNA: TGCAGCGTTGAGGGACAGGGAGAGGAAGCTTTCTTT. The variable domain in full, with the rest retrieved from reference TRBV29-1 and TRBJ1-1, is SAVISQKPSRDICQRGTSLTIQCQVDSQVTMMFWYRQQPGQSLTLIATANQGSEATYESGFVIDKFPISRPNLTFSTLTVSNMSPEDSSIYLCSVEGQGEEAFFGQGTRLTVV.

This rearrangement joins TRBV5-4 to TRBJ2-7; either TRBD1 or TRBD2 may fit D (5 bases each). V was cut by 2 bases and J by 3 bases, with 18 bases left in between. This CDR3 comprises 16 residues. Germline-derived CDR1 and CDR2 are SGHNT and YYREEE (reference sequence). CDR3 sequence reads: CASSFVQAEGVYEQYF. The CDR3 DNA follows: TGTGCCAGCAGCTTCGTACAGGCCGAGGGTGTCTACGAGCAGTACTTC.

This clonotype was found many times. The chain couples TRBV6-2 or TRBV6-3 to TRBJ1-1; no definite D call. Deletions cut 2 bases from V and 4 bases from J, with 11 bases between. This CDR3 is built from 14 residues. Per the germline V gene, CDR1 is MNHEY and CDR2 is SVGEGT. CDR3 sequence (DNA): TGTGCCAGCAGTTACGTGGCAGGCTCCACTGAAGCTTTCTTT. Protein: CASSYVAGSTEAFF.

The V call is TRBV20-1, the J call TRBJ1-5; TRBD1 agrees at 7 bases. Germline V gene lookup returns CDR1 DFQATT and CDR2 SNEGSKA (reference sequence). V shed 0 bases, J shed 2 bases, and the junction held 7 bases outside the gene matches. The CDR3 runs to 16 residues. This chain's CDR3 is CSARDRGRRGNQPQHF. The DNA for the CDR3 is TGCAGTGCTAGAGATAGGGGGCGCAGGGGCAATCAGCCCCAGCATTTT.

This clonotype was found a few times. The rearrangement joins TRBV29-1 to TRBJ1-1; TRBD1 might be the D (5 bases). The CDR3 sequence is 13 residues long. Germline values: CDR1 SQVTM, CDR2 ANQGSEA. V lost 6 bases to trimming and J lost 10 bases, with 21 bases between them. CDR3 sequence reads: CSVGGSRGSGAFF. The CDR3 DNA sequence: TGCAGCGTAGGAGGCAGTAGGGGTTCGGGAGCTTTCTTT.

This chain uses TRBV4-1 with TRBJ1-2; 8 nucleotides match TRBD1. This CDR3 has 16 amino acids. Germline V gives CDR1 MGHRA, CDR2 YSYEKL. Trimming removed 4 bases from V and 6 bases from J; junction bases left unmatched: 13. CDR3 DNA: TGCGCCAGCAGCCCGATCCCTGGGGACAGGAGCGATGGCTACACCTTC. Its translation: CASSPIPGDRSDGYTF.

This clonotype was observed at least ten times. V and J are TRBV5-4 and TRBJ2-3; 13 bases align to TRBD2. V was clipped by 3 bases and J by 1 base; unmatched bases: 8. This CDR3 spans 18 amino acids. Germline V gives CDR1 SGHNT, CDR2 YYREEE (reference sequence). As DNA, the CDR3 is TGTGCCAGCAGCTCGCGACTAGCGGGAGGCCTAGGCACAGATACGCAGTATTTT. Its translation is CASSSRLAGGLGTDTQYF.

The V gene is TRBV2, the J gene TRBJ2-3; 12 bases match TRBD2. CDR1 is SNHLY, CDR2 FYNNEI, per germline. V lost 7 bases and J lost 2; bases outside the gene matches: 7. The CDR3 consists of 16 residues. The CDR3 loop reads CASTGRLAGATDTQYF. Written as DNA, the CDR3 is TGTGCCAGCACCGGAAGACTAGCGGGAGCCACAGATACGCAGTATTTT.

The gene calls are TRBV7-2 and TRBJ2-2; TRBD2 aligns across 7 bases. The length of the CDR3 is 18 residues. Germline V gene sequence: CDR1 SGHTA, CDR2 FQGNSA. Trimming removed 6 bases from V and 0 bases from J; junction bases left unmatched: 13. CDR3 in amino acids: CASRYPPLAESNTGELFF. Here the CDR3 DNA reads TGTGCCAGCAGGTATCCCCCTCTAGCGGAGTCGAACACCGGGGAGCTGTTTTTT.

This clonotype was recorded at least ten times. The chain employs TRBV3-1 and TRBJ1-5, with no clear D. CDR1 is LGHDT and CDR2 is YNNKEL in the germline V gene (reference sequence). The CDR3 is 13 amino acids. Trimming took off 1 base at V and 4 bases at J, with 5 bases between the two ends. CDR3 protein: CASSQAGNQPQHF. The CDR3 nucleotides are TGTGCCAGCAGCCAAGCGGGGAATCAGCCCCAGCATTTT.